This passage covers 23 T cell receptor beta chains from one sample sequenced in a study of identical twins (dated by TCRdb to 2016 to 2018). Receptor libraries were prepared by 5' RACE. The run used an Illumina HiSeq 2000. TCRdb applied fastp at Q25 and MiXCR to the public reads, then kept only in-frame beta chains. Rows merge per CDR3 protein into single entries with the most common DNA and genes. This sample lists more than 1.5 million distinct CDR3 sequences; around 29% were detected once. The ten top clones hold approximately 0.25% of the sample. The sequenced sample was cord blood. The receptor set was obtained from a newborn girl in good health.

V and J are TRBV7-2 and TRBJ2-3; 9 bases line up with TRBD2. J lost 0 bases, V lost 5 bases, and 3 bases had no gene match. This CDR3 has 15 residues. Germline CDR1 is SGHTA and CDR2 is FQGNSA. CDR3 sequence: CASSIGTSSTDTQYF. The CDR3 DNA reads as TGTGCCAGCAGCATCGGGACTAGCAGCACAGATACGCAGTATTTT.

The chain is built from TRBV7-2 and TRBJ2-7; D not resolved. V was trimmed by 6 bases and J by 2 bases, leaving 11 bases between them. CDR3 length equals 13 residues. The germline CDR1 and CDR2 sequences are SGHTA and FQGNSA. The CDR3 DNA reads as TGTGCCAGCAGTCCGTCCTCCCCCTACGAGCAGTACTTC. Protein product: CASSPSSPYEQYF.

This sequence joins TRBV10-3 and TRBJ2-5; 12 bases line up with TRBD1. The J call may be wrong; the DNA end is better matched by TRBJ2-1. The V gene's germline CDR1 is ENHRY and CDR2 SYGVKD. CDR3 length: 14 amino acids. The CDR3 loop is CATPGTGGQETQFF. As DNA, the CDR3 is TGTGCCACCCCCGGGACAGGGGGCCAAGAGACCCAGTTCTTC.

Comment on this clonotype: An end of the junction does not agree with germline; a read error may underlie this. CDR3: CASSLALAGDTRYF. CDR3 DNA sequence: TGTGCCAGCAGTTTAGCACTAGCGGGAGATACGCGGTATTTT. The chain links TRBV12-3 or TRBV12-4 to TRBJ2-3; 11 bases line up with TRBD2. The CDR3 is 14 residues long.

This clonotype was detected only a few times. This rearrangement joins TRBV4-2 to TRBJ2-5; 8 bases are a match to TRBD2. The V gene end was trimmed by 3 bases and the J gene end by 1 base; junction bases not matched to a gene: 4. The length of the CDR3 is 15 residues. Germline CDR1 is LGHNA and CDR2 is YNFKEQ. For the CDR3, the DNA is TGTGCCAGCAGCCAGTTAGCGGGAACCCAAGAGACCCAGTACTTC. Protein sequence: CASSQLAGTQETQYF.

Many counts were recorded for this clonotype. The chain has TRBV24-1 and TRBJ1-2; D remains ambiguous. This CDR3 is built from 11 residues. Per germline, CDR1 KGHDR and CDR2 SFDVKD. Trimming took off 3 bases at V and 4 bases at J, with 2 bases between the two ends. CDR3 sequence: CATSDPYGYTF. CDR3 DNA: TGTGCCACCAGTGATCCCTATGGCTACACCTTC.

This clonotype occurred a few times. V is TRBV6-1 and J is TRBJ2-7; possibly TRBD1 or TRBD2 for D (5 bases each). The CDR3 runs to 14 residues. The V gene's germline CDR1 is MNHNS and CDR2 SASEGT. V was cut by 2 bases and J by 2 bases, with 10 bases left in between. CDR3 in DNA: TGTGCCAGCAGTGAATGGGACGGAACCTACGAGCAGTACTTC. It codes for CASSEWDGTYEQYF.

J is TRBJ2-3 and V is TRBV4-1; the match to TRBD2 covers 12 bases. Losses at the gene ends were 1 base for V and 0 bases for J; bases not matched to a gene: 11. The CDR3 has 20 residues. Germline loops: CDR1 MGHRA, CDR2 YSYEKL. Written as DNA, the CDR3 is TGCGCCAGCAGCCAAGCCCTAGCGGGAGGGCCTTTCTCTAGCACAGATACGCAGTATTTT. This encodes CASSQALAGGPFSSTDTQYF.

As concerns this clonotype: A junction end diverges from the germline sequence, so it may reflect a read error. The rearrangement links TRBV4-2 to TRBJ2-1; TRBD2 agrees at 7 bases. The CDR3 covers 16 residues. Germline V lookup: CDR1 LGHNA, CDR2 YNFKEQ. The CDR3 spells CAGSQDPGTIDNEQFF. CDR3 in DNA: TGTGCCGGCAGCCAAGATCCCGGGACTATTGACAATGAGCAGTTCTTC.

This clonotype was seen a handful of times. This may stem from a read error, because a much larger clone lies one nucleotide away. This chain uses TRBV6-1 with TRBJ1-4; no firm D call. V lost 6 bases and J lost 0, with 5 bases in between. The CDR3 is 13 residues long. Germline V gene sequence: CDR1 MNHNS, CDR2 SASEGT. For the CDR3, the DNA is TGTGCCAGCAGGACATCAACTAATGAAAAACTGTTTTTT. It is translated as CASRTSTNEKLFF.

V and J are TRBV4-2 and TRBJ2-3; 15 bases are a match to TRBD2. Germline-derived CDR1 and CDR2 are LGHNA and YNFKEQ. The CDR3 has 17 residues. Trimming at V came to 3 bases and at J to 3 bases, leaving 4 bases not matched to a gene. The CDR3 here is CASSQQGLAGGTDTQYF. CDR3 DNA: TGTGCCAGCAGCCAGCAGGGACTAGCGGGGGGTACAGATACGCAGTATTTT.

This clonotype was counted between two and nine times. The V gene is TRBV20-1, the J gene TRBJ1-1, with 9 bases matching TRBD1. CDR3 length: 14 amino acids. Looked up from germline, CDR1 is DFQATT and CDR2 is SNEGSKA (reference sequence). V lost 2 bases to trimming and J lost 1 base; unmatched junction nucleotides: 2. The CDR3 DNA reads TGCAGTGCTAGAAGGGACAGGGCGAACACTGAAGCTTTCTTT. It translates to CSARRDRANTEAFF.

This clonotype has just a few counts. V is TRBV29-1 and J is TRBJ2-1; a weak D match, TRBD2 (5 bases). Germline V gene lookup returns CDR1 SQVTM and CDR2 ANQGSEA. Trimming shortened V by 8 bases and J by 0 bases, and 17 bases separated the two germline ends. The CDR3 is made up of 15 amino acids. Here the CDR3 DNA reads TGCAGCACTTACCCGCAGGCGGGCTCCTACAATGAGCAGTTCTTC. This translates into CSTYPQAGSYNEQFF.

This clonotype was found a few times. As DNA, the CDR3 is TGTGCCAGCAGCTTAGATGGGACACACACAGATACGCAGTATTTT. Amino acid sequence: CASSLDGTHTDTQYF. The gene calls are TRBV11-2 and TRBJ2-3, with TRBD1 as a possible D gene (6 bases). The ends were cut back, 0 bases at V and 2 bases at J, with 9 bases in the middle. Germline CDR1 SGHAT, CDR2 FQNNGV. This CDR3 contains 15 residues. Based on the CDR3 plus reference TRBV11-2 and TRBJ2-3, the full variable domain is EAGVAQSPRYKIIEKRQSVAFWCNPISGHATLYWYQQILGQGPKLLIQFQNNGVVDDSQLPKDRFSAERLKGVDSTLKIQPAKLEDSAVYLCASSLDGTHTDTQYFGPGTRLTVL.

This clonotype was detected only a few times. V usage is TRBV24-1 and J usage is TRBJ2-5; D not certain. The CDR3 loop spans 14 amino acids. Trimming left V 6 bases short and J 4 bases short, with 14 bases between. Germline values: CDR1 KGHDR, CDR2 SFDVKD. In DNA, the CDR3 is TGTGCCACCAGTCCGTCTAGGGTGACAGAGACCCAGTACTTC. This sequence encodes CATSPSRVTETQYF.

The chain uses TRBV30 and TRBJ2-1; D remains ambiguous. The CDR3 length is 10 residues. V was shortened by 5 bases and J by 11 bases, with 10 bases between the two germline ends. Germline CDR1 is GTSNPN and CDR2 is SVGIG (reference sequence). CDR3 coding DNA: TGTGCCTGGGGCCGGGTTCAGCAGTTCTTC. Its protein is CAWGRVQQFF.

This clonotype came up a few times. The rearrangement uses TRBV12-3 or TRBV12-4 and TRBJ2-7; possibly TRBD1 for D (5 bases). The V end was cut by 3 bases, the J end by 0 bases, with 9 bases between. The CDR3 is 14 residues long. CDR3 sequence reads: CASSFTRGSYEQYF. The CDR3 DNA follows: TGTGCCAGCAGTTTCACAAGGGGCTCCTACGAGCAGTACTTC.

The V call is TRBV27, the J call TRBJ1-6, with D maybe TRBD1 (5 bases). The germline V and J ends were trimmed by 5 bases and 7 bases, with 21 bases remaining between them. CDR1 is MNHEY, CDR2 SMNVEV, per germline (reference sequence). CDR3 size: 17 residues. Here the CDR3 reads CASSLLGREGKNSPLHF. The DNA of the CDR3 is TGTGCCAGCAGTCTCTTGGGACGGGAGGGAAAGAATTCACCCCTCCACTTT.

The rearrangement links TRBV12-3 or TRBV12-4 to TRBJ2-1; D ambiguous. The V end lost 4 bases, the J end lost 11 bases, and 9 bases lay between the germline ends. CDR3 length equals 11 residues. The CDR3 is CASSSGSKQFF. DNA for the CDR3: TGTGCCAGCAGTTCTGGCAGTAAGCAGTTCTTC.

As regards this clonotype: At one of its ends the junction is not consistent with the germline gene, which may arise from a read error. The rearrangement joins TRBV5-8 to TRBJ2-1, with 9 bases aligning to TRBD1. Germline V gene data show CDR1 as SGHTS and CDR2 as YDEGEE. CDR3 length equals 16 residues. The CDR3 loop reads CTSSVDRGLSYNEQFF. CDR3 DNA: TGTACCAGCAGCGTGGACAGGGGACTCTCCTACAATGAGCAGTTCTTC.

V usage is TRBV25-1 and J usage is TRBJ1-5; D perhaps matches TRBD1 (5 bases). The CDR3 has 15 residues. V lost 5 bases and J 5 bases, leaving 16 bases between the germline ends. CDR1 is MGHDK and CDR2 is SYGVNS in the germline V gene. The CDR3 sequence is CASSTGTPEDQPQHF. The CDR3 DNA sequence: TGTGCCAGCAGTACCGGGACGCCTGAAGATCAGCCCCAGCATTTT.

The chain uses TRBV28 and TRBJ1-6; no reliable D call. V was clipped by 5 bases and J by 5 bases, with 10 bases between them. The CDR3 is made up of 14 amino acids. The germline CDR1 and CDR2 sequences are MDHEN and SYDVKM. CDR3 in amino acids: CASSPLRNNSPLHF. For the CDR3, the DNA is TGTGCCAGCAGTCCCCTTCGTAATAATTCACCCCTCCACTTT.

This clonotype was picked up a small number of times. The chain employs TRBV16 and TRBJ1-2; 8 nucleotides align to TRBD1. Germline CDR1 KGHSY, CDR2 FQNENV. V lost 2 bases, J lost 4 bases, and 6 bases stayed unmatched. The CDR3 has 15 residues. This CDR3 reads CASSQIGQGVYGYTF. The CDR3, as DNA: TGTGCCAGCAGCCAAATAGGACAGGGAGTCTATGGCTACACCTTC.